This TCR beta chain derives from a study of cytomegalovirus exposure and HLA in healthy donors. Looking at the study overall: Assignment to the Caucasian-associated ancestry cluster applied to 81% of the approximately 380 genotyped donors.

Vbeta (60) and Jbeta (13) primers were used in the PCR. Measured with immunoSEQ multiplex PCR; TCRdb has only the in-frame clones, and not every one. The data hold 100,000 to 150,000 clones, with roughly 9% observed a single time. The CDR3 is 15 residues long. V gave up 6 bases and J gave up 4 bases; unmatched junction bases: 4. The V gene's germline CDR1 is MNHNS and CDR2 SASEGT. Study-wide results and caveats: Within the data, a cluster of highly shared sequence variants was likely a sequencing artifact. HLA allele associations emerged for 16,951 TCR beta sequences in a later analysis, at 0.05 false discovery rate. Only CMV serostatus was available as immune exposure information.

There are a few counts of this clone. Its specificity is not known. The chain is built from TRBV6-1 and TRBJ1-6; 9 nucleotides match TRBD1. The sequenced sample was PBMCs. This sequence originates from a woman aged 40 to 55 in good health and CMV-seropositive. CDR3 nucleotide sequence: TGTGCCAGCAGCGCCGGGACAGGGTATAATTCACCCCTCCACTTT. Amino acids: CASSAGTGYNSPLHF.